This T cell receptor beta chain originates from a study of T-cell reconstitution after alpha-beta-depleted transplantation in children. In this sample, this clonotype turned up a few times. Germline lookup yields CDR1 LGHDT and CDR2 YNNKEL (reference sequence). V lost 4 bases and J lost 10; bases outside the gene matches: 5. This CDR3 is built from 14 residues. The library targeted TCRbeta and was prepared with unique molecular identifiers. TCRdb reanalysed the PCR reads using MiXCR and keeps one entry per CDR3 protein. Among some 590,000 distinct CDR3 sequences listed, about 10% were seen once. This specimen consisted of PBMCs from the stem cell graft donor, obtained from the stem cell graft. The chain joins TRBV3-1 to TRBJ1-6; TRBD1 aligns across 9 bases. The origin of this receptor is a human donor who donated a stem cell graft to a child with acute myeloid leukemia. The CDR3 sequence: CASSPGQGRSPLHF. CDR3 nucleotides: TGTGCCAGCAGCCCCGGACAGGGGAGGTCACCCCTCCACTTT.